This T cell receptor (beta chain) originates from a study of blood T cells in healthy people across ages (dated by TCRdb to between 2014 and 2017). Broadly, across the study: Template switching captured roughly one uniquely barcoded TCR beta cDNA molecule per two T cells in model experiments. To avoid experimental bias, donors of different ages were distributed randomly across sequencing lanes. The study measured age-related changes in TCR beta repertoire diversity using deep sequencing normalized with unique cDNA molecular identifiers. Donors were grouped into four age groups: young (average about 15 years), middle-aged (39), aged (about 60) and long-lived (approximately 81). Two additional independent replicas of 1 million unique cDNA reads from the same blood draw were analyzed for two donors (one aged 18 to 29 and one aged 80 or older). What the work shows at the level of the full study, not this receptor alone: Compared with the aged group, more naive CD4+ T cells, fewer expanded clones and increased TCR diversity were shown by the long-lived group, suggesting age selection. Total diversity estimates from one million sequenced T cells were considered lower bounds and underestimates. As age increased, observed TCR beta diversity per million T cells dropped in a roughly linear way, and a significant reduction was already evident by age about 40. Donor CMV infection status was unknown, potentially confounding age-related changes in expanded clonotypes. Conclusive comparison of naive and antigen-experienced compartments was prevented by the profiling of bulk unsorted PBMCs. A strong correlation was found between observed TCR beta diversity and the percentage of naive T cells measured by flow cytometry.

This clonotype was counted only a few times. It has no known antigen specificity. No base quality information exists; no much larger clone differs at one position. CDR1 and CDR2 are drawn from the germline V gene: MDHEN, SYDVKM. A distance of 16 bases separates the germline ends of V and J, which lose 4 bases and 2 bases respectively. The CDR3 runs 16 amino acids, cysteine and phenylalanine included. The sequence is cut down to CDR3 DNA, 48 bases in frame from base 1. The protocol used for the library was 5' RACE. Instrument on record: Illumina HiSeq 2500. A second PCR of roughly 6 to 11 cycles was run with a J-beta primer mix and a sample-barcoded 5' primer. A unique molecular identifier was introduced onto each TCR beta cDNA molecule by a template-switch 5' adaptor carrying 12 random nucleotides. Each sample yielded at least 2.5 million CDR3-containing paired-end reads. First-strand cDNA was synthesized from all RNA with the Mint cDNA synthesis kit, primed by a TRBC-specific oligonucleotide. Following uracil-DNA glycosylase treatment, a first 18-cycle PCR with universal primers M1SS and BC2_uni_R was performed on all cDNA. The authors processed their data as follows. For normalization, 1 million high-quality reads, each with a distinct molecular identifier, were randomly selected from each sample. Instead of being binned into consensus sequences, reads with shared molecular identifiers were discarded. CDR3 identification, clonotype clustering and error correction used MiTCR with a Q25 quality threshold and the strictest error-elimination algorithm. A nonparametric unseen species model with Euler transformation was used to estimate a lower bound on total TCR beta diversity. Using fastp trimming at Q25 and MiXCR clonotype assembly, TCRdb reanalyzed the public sequencing data and kept in-frame beta chains. Rows matching on CDR3 protein sequence are summarized as one entry with the most common DNA and genes. What appears here as the V and J calls and clone size reflects TCRdb's work, not the paper's. This sample holds around 1.1 million distinct CDR3 sequences; 35% to 40% were observed only once. 13% of the sample goes to the ten largest clones.

Donors were approximately 42 systemically healthy Caucasian individuals from Russia aged 6 to 90 years. Around 10 milliliters of peripheral blood were drawn from each donor into EDTA-treated Vacutainer tubes. Ficoll-Paque density-gradient centrifugation was used to isolate PBMCs, with at least 6.5 million per sample. Total RNA was extracted from PBMCs with Trizol reagent, with at least 5 micrograms obtained per sample. The percentages of naive CD45RAhigh/CD27high T cells were determined by flow cytometry on a PBMC aliquot from every donor. The sequenced material came from blood. The receptor was derived from a man between 18 and 29 years old in good health. The chain uses TRBV28 and TRBJ2-3; D gene: possibly TRBD1, on 5 matching bases. Here is the DNA: TGTGCCAGCAGTTCGCGATGGGGCGGATTCACAGATACGCAGTATTTT. Its product reads: CASSSRWGGFTDTQYF.